A single T cell receptor (beta chain) is shown here with its context. The sample is drawn from a study of blood T cell repertoires in COVID-19. In the original processing: Nucleated cell counts were estimated from reference gene primer amplification. The method was immunoSEQ multiplex PCR; TCRdb's version includes in-frame clones alone and lacks a portion of them. V and J calls and clone size follow that table, whereas D and trimming were derived from the DNA. The sample holds 120,000 or so clones, 75% to 80% seen once. Germline V lookup: CDR1 MRHNA, CDR2 SNTAGT. The CDR3 contains 14 residues. V lost 6 bases to trimming and J lost 3 bases; unmatched junction nucleotides: 6.

The genes are TRBV6-4 and TRBJ2-7, with 9 positions matching TRBD2. The material sequenced was peripheral blood. The sequence was obtained from a human donor in a cohort sampled during active COVID-19. As DNA, the CDR3 is TGTGCCAGCAGGCCCCTAGCGGGAAACTACGAGCAGTACTTC. It encodes CASRPLAGNYEQYF.